The present T cell receptor (beta chain) was sequenced within a study of T-cell reconstitution after alpha-beta-depleted transplantation in children. CDR1 is DFQATT and CDR2 is SNEGSKA in the germline V gene (reference sequence). Unmatched junction bases numbered 7, after V lost 0 bases and J lost 6 bases. The CDR3 is 15 amino acids. Unique molecular identifiers were built into the TCRbeta library. From the PCR reads, TCRdb called clonotypes with MiXCR, one entry per CDR3 protein. The table includes a few hundred thousand distinct CDR3 sequences, about 9.3% detected once. This clonotype was recorded at least ten times.

The sample was PBMCs from the stem cell graft donor, taken from the stem cell graft. This chain uses TRBV20-1 with TRBJ2-1, with 8 bases matching TRBD2. This TCR came from a human donor who donated a stem cell graft to a child with acute lymphoblastic leukemia. The CDR3 loop reads CSARDNLAGPNEQFF. In DNA, the CDR3 is TGCAGTGCTAGAGATAATCTAGCGGGCCCCAATGAGCAGTTCTTC.